This TCR beta chain was profiled in a study of T cell changes during pregnancy in multiple sclerosis. V dropped 5 bases and J dropped 5; count of bases not matched to a gene: 7. The CDR3 contains 15 residues. CDR1 SNHLY and CDR2 FYNNEI come from the germline V gene. Profiled with immunoSEQ multiplex PCR; TCRdb holds only in-frame clones, not every one. The repertoire has approximately 96,000 clones, 90% to 95% of them found once; the top ten carry 2% to 3%. This clonotype was sampled from a female donor in good health, enrolled as a control in a pregnancy study. The sample in question was peripheral blood, obtained after pregnancy. The chain is built from TRBV2 and TRBJ1-4; TRBD1 aligns across 8 bases. CDR3 residues: CASSRQGTDNEKLFF. The CDR3 coding sequence is TGTGCCAGCAGTCGACAGGGGACCGACAATGAAAAACTGTTTTTT.